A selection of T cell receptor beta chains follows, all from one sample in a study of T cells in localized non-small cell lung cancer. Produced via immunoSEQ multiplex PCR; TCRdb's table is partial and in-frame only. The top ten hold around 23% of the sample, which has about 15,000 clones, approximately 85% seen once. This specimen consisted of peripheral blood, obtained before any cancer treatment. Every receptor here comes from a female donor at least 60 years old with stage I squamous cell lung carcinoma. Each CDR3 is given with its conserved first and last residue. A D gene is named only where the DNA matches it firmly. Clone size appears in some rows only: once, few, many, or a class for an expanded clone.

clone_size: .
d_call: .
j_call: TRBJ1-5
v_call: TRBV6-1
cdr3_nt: TGTGCCAGCATCGGAGGGGTGGGCAATCAGCCCCAGCATTTT
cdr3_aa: CASIGGVGNQPQHF

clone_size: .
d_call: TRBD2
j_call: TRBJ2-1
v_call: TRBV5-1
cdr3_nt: TGCGCCAGCAGCTTGCCGAGCGGGAGCGCCTACAATGAGCAGTTCTTC
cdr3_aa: CASSLPSGSAYNEQFF

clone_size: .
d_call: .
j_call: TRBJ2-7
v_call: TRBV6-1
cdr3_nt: TGTGCCAGCAGCCAGGCGAGCTCCTACGAGCAGTACTTC
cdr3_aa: CASSQASSYEQYF

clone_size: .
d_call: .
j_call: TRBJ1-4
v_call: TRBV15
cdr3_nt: TGTGCCACCAGCAGAGGGGGAACCCGAAGGTTTGAAAAACTGTTTTTT
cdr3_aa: CATSRGGTRRFEKLFF

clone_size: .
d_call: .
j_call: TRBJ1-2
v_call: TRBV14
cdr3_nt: TGTGCCAGCAGCCAAGTTCTCAGTGCCCGAGATGGCTACACCTTC
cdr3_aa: CASSQVLSARDGYTF

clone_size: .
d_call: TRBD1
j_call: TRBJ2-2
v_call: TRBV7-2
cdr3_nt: TGTGCCAGCAGTTCAGGACAGGGTAACACCGGGGAGCTGTTTTTT
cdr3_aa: CASSSGQGNTGELFF

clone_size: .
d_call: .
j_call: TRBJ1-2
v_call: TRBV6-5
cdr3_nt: TGTGCCAGCAGTCCAACAGCTAACTATGGCTACACCTTC
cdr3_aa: CASSPTANYGYTF

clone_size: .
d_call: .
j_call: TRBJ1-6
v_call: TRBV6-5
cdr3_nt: TGTGCCAGCAGTTACCCCCCAGGGGCCGGGGGTTCACCCCTCCACTTT
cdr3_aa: CASSYPPGAGGSPLHF

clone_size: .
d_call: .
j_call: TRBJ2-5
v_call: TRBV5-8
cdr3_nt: TGTGCCAGCAGCCAAGATCGACCAGGACAAGAGACCCAGTACTTC
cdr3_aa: CASSQDRPGQETQYF

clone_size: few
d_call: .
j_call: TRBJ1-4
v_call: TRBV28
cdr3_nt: TGTGCCAGCAGTCCCACGGGGGACACTAATGAAAAACTGTTTTTT
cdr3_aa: CASSPTGDTNEKLFF

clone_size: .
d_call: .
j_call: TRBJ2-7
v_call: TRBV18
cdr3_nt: TGTGCCAGCTCACCACGAGGGCCACACACCTCAGGGCACGAGCAGTACTTC
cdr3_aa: CASSPRGPHTSGHEQYF

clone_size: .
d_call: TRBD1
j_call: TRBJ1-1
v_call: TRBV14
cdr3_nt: TGTGCCAGCAGCCACAACAGGGGAGAGTGGGCTGAAGCTTTCTTT
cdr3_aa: CASSHNRGEWAEAFF

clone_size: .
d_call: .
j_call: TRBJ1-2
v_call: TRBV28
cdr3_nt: TGTGCCAGCAGCGGGAACTATGGCTACACCTTC
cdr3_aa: CASSGNYGYTF

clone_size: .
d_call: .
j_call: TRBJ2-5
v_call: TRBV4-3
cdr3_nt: TGCGCCAGCAGCCCCATGCTGGGGGGGCTCCAAGAGACCCAGTACTTC
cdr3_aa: CASSPMLGGLQETQYF

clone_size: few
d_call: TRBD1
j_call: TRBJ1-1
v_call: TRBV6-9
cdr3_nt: TGTGCCAGCAATCTACAGGGGTCCACTGAAGCTTTCTTT
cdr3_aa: CASNLQGSTEAFF

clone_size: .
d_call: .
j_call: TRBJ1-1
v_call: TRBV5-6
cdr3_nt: TGTGCCAGCAGCTTGGCCAAACGGGAGAACACTGAAGCTTTCTTT
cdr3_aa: CASSLAKRENTEAFF

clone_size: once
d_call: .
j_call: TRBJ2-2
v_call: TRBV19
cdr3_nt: TGTGCCAGTAGTGCAAAGGGGGCCGGGGAGCTGTTTTTT
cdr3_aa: CASSAKGAGELFF

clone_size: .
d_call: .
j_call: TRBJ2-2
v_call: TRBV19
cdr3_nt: TGTGCCAGTAGTATGGGGACTTTGGTAGAAACCGGGGAGCTGTTTTTT
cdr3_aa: CASSMGTLVETGELFF

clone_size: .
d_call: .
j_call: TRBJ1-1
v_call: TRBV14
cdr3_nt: TGTGCCAGCAGCCCTTTTTGGGGGGCCACTGAAGCTTTCTTT
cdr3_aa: CASSPFWGATEAFF

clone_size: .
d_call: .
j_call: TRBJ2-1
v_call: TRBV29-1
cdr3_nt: TGCAGCGTTGAGTCTGGTGATGAGCAGTTCTTC
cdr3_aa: CSVESGDEQFF

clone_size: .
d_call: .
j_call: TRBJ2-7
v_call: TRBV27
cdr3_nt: TGTGCCAGCGGCTACTACGAGCAGTACTTC
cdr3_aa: CASGYYEQYF

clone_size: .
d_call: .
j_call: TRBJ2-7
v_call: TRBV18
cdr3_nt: TGTGCCAGCTCACCCCGAGGAGGGCCGGGGACATCCGAGCAGTACTTC
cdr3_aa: CASSPRGGPGTSEQYF

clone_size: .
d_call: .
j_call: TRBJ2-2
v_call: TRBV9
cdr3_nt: TGTGCCAGCAGCGTAGGGACCCGACGGCCGACGAACACCGGGGAGCTGTTTTTT
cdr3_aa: CASSVGTRRPTNTGELFF

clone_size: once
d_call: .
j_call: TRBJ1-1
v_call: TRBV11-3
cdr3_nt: TGTGCCAGCAGCTTGGATAGCGAGAACACTGAAGCTTTCTTT
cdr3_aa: CASSLDSENTEAFF

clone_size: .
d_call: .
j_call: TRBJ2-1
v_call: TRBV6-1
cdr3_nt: TGTGCCAGCAGTGAAGTGTGGGAAAATGAGCAGTTCTTC
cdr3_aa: CASSEVWENEQFF

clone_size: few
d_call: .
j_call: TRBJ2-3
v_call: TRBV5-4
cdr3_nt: TGTGCCAGCAGCTTGGATTCCGACGGGGCAGATACGCAGTATTTT
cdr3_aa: CASSLDSDGADTQYF

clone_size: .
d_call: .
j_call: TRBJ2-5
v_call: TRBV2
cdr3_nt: TGTGCCAGCAGTTCCGAGGAAGAGACCCAGTACTTC
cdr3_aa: CASSSEEETQYF

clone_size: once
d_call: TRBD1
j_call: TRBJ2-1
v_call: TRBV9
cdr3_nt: TGTGCCAGCAGCTTTGGGTGGGGACAGGAGCAGTTCTTC
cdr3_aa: CASSFGWGQEQFF

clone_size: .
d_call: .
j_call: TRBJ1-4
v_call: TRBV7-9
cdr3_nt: TGTGCCAGCAGCTTAGAGATGTCGATGCGGGAAAAACTGTTTTTT
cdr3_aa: CASSLEMSMREKLFF

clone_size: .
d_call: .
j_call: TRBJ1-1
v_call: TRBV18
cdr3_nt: TGTGCCAGCTCACCAACGGCGGGGGACACTGAAGCTTTCTTT
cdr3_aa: CASSPTAGDTEAFF

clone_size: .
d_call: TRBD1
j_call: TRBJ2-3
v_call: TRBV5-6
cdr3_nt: TGTGCCAGCAGCCCGGACAGGGGCACAGATACGCAGTATTTT
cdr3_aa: CASSPDRGTDTQYF

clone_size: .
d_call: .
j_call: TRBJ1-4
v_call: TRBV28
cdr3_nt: TGTGCCACCACCTCATGGGAGCCAACAACTAATGAAAAACTGTTTTTT
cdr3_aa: CATTSWEPTTNEKLFF

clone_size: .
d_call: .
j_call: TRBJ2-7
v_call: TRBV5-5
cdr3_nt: TGTGCCAGCAGCAGCGGACAGCGGCACTACGAGCAGTACTTC
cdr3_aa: CASSSGQRHYEQYF